This T cell receptor beta chain was documented in a study of cytomegalovirus exposure and HLA in healthy donors. Both 60 Vbeta primers and 13 Jbeta primers went into the PCR. The table came from immunoSEQ multiplex PCR; TCRdb's copy has only in-frame clones and leaves some out. The repertoire holds roughly 130,000 clones, with roughly 88% as singletons. Overall study findings and caveats: As confirmed in vitro, a few CMV-associated chains were specific for CMV antigens.

The CDR3 has 15 residues. The trim removed 0 bases at V and 7 bases at J, leaving 4 bases unmatched. Germline V lookup: CDR1 SGHRS, CDR2 YFSETQ. Comment on this clone: No antigen is known for it.

Sequenced material: PBMCs. The chain couples TRBV5-1 to TRBJ2-1; 10 positions agree with TRBD2. The receptor comes from a woman between 18 and 29 years old in good health and CMV-seropositive. DNA for the CDR3: TGCGCCAGCAGCTTGGAACTAGCGGGGAGAAATGAGCAGTTCTTC. Residues: CASSLELAGRNEQFF. The full variable domain, with the rest looked up from reference TRBV5-1 and TRBJ2-1, is KAGVTQTPRYLIKTRGQQVTLSCSPISGHRSVSWYQQTPGQGLQFLFEYFSETQRNKGNFPGRFSGRQFSNSRSEMNVSTLELGDSALYLCASSLELAGRNEQFFGPGTRLTVL.